Below are 7 T cell receptor beta chains sequenced from a single sample in a study of identical twins. Using its own MiXCR run on the 5' RACE reads, TCRdb lists one record per CDR3 protein. Of around 670,000 distinct CDR3 sequences in the sample, 6% to 6.5% were seen once. Sequencing was done on a sample of naive T cells sorted from blood. Source of these receptors: a young man in good health.

The rearrangement links TRBV10-2 to TRBJ2-5; D could derive from TRBD1 or TRBD2 (5 bases each). Deletions cut 6 bases from V and 2 bases from J, with 10 bases between. This CDR3 comprises 13 residues. Germline values: CDR1 WSHSY, CDR2 SAAADI. The chain's CDR3 is CASRGTEQETQYF. The CDR3 region has the DNA TGCGCCAGCAGAGGGACGGAACAAGAGACCCAGTACTTC.

This clonotype was seen just once. The chain employs TRBV4-1 and TRBJ1-1, with 8 nucleotides matching TRBD1. The CDR3 sequence is 16 residues long. V dropped 5 bases and J dropped 0; count of bases not matched to a gene: 8. Germline loops: CDR1 MGHRA, CDR2 YSYEKL. CDR3 in DNA: TGCGCCAGCAGCATGCCAGGGGGCTCTATGAACACTGAAGCTTTCTTT. It codes for CASSMPGGSMNTEAFF.

This clonotype has ten or more counts. This sequence joins TRBV2 and TRBJ1-5; possibly TRBD1 for D (6 bases). V was shortened by 3 bases and J by 9 bases, with 9 bases between the two germline ends. The CDR3 contains 12 residues. The germline V gene has CDR1 SNHLY and CDR2 FYNNEI. DNA for the CDR3: TGTGCCAGCAGTGAGGGGACACGGCCCCAGCATTTT. It specifies CASSEGTRPQHF.

This clonotype was observed many times. The J gene is TRBJ2-1, the V gene TRBV7-8, with 7 bases lining up with TRBD2. The CDR3 runs 15 residues. Germline CDR1 reads SGHVS; CDR2 reads FQNEAQ. The ends lost 4 bases at V and 4 bases at J; junction bases unmatched: 7. The CDR3 spells CASSWREGLYNEQFF. The CDR3 bases are TGTGCCAGCAGCTGGAGGGAGGGCCTTTACAATGAGCAGTTCTTC.

The gene calls are TRBV12-3 or TRBV12-4 and TRBJ1-1; D perhaps matches TRBD1 (5 bases). Trimming took 4 bases from V and 3 from J, leaving 12 bases between them. This CDR3 is 14 amino acids long. The CDR3 is CASSWTTGDTEAFF. The CDR3 bases are TGTGCCAGCAGTTGGACAACGGGGGACACTGAAGCTTTCTTT.

This rearrangement joins TRBV10-3 to TRBJ2-1; TRBD2 agrees at 9 bases. Germline CDR1 ENHRY, CDR2 SYGVKD. V lost 11 bases and J lost 9; bases outside the gene matches: 11. This CDR3 spans 13 amino acids. The DNA for the CDR3 is TGTGCCGGCATGCCAGCGGGAGGAGGTGAGCAGTTCTTC. Amino acids: CAGMPAGGGEQFF.

J is TRBJ2-6 and V is TRBV28; D is uncertain. The V gene lost 8 bases and the J gene lost 0 bases, with 11 bases spanning the gap. This CDR3 has 15 residues. Germline lookup yields CDR1 MDHEN and CDR2 SYDVKM. The CDR3 loop is CASGRLSSGANVLTF. The CDR3 DNA reads as TGTGCCAGCGGCCGTTTGAGCTCTGGGGCCAACGTCCTGACTTTC.